This T cell receptor beta chain emerged from a study of PD-1 blockade in mismatch repair-deficient tumors. Germline V gene lookup returns CDR1 SGHNT and CDR2 YYREEE (reference sequence). This CDR3 contains 16 residues. Turning to this clone: At one of its ends the junction is not consistent with the germline gene, which may arise from a read error.

Assay: immunoSEQ multiplex PCR; the TCRdb copy retains only in-frame clones and omits some. The sample lists 49,000 or so clones, approximately 84% occurring once. This chain joins TRBV5-4 and TRBJ2-7, with 9 bases fitting TRBD2. Sequences were derived from peripheral blood, sampled 20 weeks after starting pembrolizumab. This receptor was identified in an adult with mismatch repair-deficient cancer. The CDR3 is CASINTGTSRSSEQYF. The CDR3 nucleotides read TGTGCCAGCATCAATACGGGGACTAGCCGATCCTCCGAGCAGTACTTC.